Here is one T cell receptor (beta chain) with its context. This receptor's antigen is unknown. No base qualities exist here, and no much larger clone lies one base off it. The data were taken from a study of regulatory T cells after allogeneic stem cell transplantation (dated by TCRdb to the late 2010s). Describing the broader study: Patients were stratified according to whether acute graft-versus-host disease had developed within 100 days after stem cell transplantation. The study compared the regulatory T-cell TCR repertoire after allogeneic stem cell transplantation between patients with and without acute graft-versus-host disease. Fluorescence-activated cell sorting was used to isolate CD4+CD25+CD127- regulatory T cells from patient PBMCs. Conventional CD4+ T cells defined as CD4+CD25+/-CD127+ were also sorted and TCR-sequenced for comparison in the study.

The study at large found these results: No significant difference in conventional CD4+ T-cell repertoire diversity was found between patients with and without graft-versus-host disease. Patients without graft-versus-host disease showed a less diverse, more focused regulatory T-cell TCR repertoire than patients with the disease. No regulatory T-cell clones were found to be shared by all patients, and no significant correlation was observed between sorted cell numbers and the inverse Simpson index. A significantly larger repertoire share was occupied by the top 10 regulatory T-cell clones in non-GvHD patients, which suggested expansion of presumably allo-specific protective clones. Because of the small patient sample size, validation of the findings in a larger cohort was required.

In light of the paper, this sample's time point label describes: 30 days after allogeneic hematopoietic stem cell transplantation. At 30 days after allogeneic hematopoietic stem cell transplantation, peripheral blood mononuclear cells were collected from the patients. Deletion took 5 bases off V and 5 bases off J, with a span of 19 bases between the germline ends. The cysteine opens and the phenylalanine closes a CDR3 of 15 amino acids. CDR3 DNA only is kept here, 45 bases in frame from base 1. The germline V gene sets CDR1 to SGHAT and CDR2 to FQNNGV. The data were produced on an Illumina MiSeq. After the RNA was reverse transcribed with the SMARTer RACE cDNA Amplification kit, the TCR beta CDR3 region was amplified. RNA from sorted cells was extracted with the RNeasy Mini Kit. Illumina paired-end sequencing was used to sequence the TCR beta amplicons. Under the source paper's analysis protocol: MiXCR, VDJtools and the tcR R package were the tools used to analyze the TCR repertoire. The inverse Simpson index was used to quantify diversity, and clones were categorized as rare, small, medium or expanded according to repertoire proportion. TCRdb handled the public reads itself, with Q25 trimming in fastp and clone calling in MiXCR, and kept productive beta chains. CDR3 protein sequences are deduplicated, and each keeps its most common genes and DNA. These V and J calls derive from TCRdb rather than the authors' analysis. In all, the sample holds roughly 4,700 distinct CDR3 sequences, and more than 95% of those were seen once. Roughly 40% of the sample comes from the top ten.

The sequence came from a human patient who had an allogeneic stem cell transplant, so the T cells may come from the graft donor. The chain is assembled from TRBV11-2 and TRBJ2-7; the D gene is possibly TRBD1 or TRBD2, with 5 bases matching each. The source material was sorted CD4+ T cells from blood (whether regulatory or conventional is not recorded), sampled 30 days after allogeneic stem cell transplant. The bases read TGTGCCAGCAGCCCAGCCAGAGGGGCCCGCGACGAGCAGTACTTC. Its translation reads: CASSPARGARDEQYF.